This T cell receptor beta chain was observed in a study of post-analysis software for immune sequencing data. Study details: Relapsing-remitting, secondary progressive and progressive-relapsing forms of multiple sclerosis all featured among disease courses.

Incorporated into the TCR beta cDNA libraries were unique molecular identifiers, which served to reduce PCR and sequencing biases. Roughly 0.5 million cDNA molecules were obtained from approximately 1 to 10 million T cells. TCRdb passed the PCR reads through MiXCR, listing each CDR3 protein once. The profile covers over 700,000 distinct CDR3 sequences, with 30% appearing a single time and 0.5% to 0.6% taken by the ten largest. This clonotype has more than one count but fewer than ten. Its antigen is undetermined. Study outcomes and limitations: Controls had significantly higher normalized Chao1 diversity than multiple sclerosis patients. About five TRBV segments occurring more often in patients than controls included TRBV5-6, TRBV5-1 and TRBV20-1.

The J segment lost 2 bases and the V segment lost 4 bases, leaving 9 bases of the junction unmatched. The CDR3 loop spans 16 amino acids. Germline assignment: CDR1 MGHRA and CDR2 YSYEKL. The clonotype was recovered from a girl aged 10 to 17 with multiple sclerosis. V is TRBV4-1 and J is TRBJ1-2, with 8 bases fitting TRBD1. Specimen: blood. The CDR3 nucleotides are TGCGCCAGCAGCCCGGACCCAGGGGGCGCCAACTATGGCTACACCTTC. Translation gives CASSPDPGGANYGYTF.